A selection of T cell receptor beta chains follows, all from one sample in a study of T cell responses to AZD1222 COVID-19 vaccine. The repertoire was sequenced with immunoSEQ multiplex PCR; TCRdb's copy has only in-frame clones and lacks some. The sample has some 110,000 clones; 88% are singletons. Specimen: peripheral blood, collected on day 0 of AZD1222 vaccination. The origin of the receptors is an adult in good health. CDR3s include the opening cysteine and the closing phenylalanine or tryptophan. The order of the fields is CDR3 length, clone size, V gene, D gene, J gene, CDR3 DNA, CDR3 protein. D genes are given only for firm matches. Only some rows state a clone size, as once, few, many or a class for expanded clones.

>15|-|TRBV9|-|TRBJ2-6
TGTGCCAGCAGCCTGGACAGCTCTGGGGCCAACGTCCTGACTTTC
CASSLDSSGANVLTF
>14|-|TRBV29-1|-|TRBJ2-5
TGCAGCGTTGAAGCCAATCAAGGACAAGAGACCCAGTACTTC
CSVEANQGQETQYF
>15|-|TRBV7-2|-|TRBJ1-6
TGTGCCAGCAGCCCAGGACTCTCCTATAATTCACCCCTCCACTTT
CASSPGLSYNSPLHF
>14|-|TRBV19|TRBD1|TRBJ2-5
TGTGCCAGTAGTACATCAAGACAGGGTGAGACCCAGTACTTC
CASSTSRQGETQYF
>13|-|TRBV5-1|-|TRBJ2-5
TGCGCCAGCAGGGAGGGGGATCAAGAGACCCAGTACTTC
CASREGDQETQYF
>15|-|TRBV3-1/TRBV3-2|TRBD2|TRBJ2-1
TGTGCCAGCAGCTATAGCGGGAGCTCCTACAATGAGCAGTTCTTC
CASSYSGSSYNEQFF
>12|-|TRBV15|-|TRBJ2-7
TGTGCCACCAGCAGAGGTTCGTACGAGCAGTACTTC
CATSRGSYEQYF
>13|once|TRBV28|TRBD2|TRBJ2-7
TGTGCCAGCAGTTTGGCGGGAGTCCACGAGCAGTACTTC
CASSLAGVHEQYF
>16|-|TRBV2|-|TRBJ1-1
TGTGCCAGCAGTGTTCAGGGGCGGGGGGGCGCCACTGAAGCTTTCTTT
CASSVQGRGGATEAFF
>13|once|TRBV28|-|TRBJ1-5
TGTGCCAGCAGTTTTGCTCTCAGCAGGCCCCAGCATTTT
CASSFALSRPQHF